These 20 T cell receptor beta chains share one sample of origin, sequenced in a study of T cell responses to AZD1222 COVID-19 vaccine. Produced via immunoSEQ multiplex PCR; TCRdb's table is partial and in-frame only. The table includes 65,000 to 85,000 clones, 85% detected once. Specimen: peripheral blood, collected on day 0 of AZD1222 vaccination. These receptor sequences come from an adult in good health.

The rearrangement links TRBV30 to TRBJ2-7, with TRBD1 matching over 9 bases. Germline assignment: CDR1 GTSNPN and CDR2 SVGIG (reference sequence). After removal of 8 bases from V and 2 bases from J, the junction contained 4 bases not matched to a gene. The CDR3 runs to 12 residues. The CDR3 loop is CARGQGPYEQYF. The CDR3, as DNA: TGTGCCCGAGGACAGGGGCCCTACGAGCAGTACTTC.

V usage is TRBV7-3 and J usage is TRBJ2-1, with D maybe TRBD2 (6 bases). The CDR3 is 14 residues long. Germline-derived CDR1 and CDR2 are SGHTA and FQGTGA. V was trimmed by 5 bases and J by 14 bases, leaving 22 bases between them. This chain's CDR3 is CASSRDSGTPGKFF. The CDR3, as DNA: TGTGCCAGCAGCCGTGATTCCGGGACTCCCGGGAAGTTCTTC.

V and J are TRBV11-2 and TRBJ2-3; D is undetermined. Germline CDR1 reads SGHAT; CDR2 reads FQNNGV. V lost 0 bases to trimming and J lost 6 bases, with 7 bases between them. The CDR3 is 13 residues long. The CDR3 DNA sequence: TGTGCCAGCAGCTTAGATCACCAGGATACGCAGTATTTT. This gives the protein CASSLDHQDTQYF.

The CDR3 sequence is CASSWGSQETQYF. CDR3 in DNA: TGTGCCAGTAGTTGGGGGTCCCAAGAGACCCAGTACTTC. The chain links TRBV19 to TRBJ2-5; either TRBD1 or TRBD2 may fit D (5 bases each). The CDR3 spans 13 residues. V was pared by 5 bases and J by 1 base, with 8 bases between. CDR1 is LNHDA and CDR2 is SQIVND in the germline V gene (reference sequence).

The rearrangement uses TRBV7-9 and TRBJ1-5, with D perhaps matching TRBD1 (5 bases). Germline CDR1 and CDR2: SEHNR and FQNEAQ (reference sequence). V was cut by 1 base and J by 0 bases, with 7 bases left in between. The CDR3 sequence is 15 residues long. The CDR3 protein is CASSLVGGSNQPQHF. In DNA form, the CDR3 reads TGTGCCAGCAGCTTAGTCGGGGGTAGCAATCAGCCCCAGCATTTT.

The genes are TRBV5-1 and TRBJ2-7, with 16 bases fitting TRBD2. Germline assignment: CDR1 SGHRS and CDR2 YFSETQ. The CDR3 loop spans 16 amino acids. The junction had 6 bases not matched to a gene; V was cut back by 4 bases and J by 5 bases. The CDR3 DNA reads as TGCGCCAGCAGCGAAGGGACTAGCGGGGGGGCCCACGAGCAGTACTTC. It translates to CASSEGTSGGAHEQYF.

The chain's CDR3 is CASRPGLASLSSYNEQFF. CDR3 nucleotides: TGTGCCAGCAGACCGGGACTAGCGTCCCTTAGCTCCTACAATGAGCAGTTCTTC. The gene calls are TRBV11-2 and TRBJ2-1; 10 positions agree with TRBD2. V lost 6 bases, J lost 0 bases, and 11 bases stayed unmatched. CDR1 and CDR2 (germline): SGHAT, FQNNGV. The CDR3 runs 18 residues.

The chain carries TRBV7-2 and TRBJ1-4; unclear D gene. Germline CDR1 SGHTA, CDR2 FQGNSA. The CDR3 is 14 residues long. With 1 base removed from V and 10 bases from J, the gap between germline ends came to 13 bases. For the CDR3, the DNA is TGTGCCAGCAGCTTAGGTTTTGAGGGAGGAAAACTGTTTTTT. Translating gives CASSLGFEGGKLFF.

This sequence joins TRBV14 and TRBJ1-1, with D possibly TRBD1 on 6 matching bases. Trimming shortened V by 4 bases and J by 5 bases, and 17 bases separated the two germline ends. Germline CDR1 reads SGHDN; CDR2 reads FVKESK. This CDR3 is built from 15 residues. Here the CDR3 DNA reads TGTGCCAGCAGCCCTCAATTGGGGGCAGGTACTGAAGCTTTCTTT. It specifies CASSPQLGAGTEAFF.

V and J are TRBV6-1 and TRBJ2-1; 8 bases agree with TRBD1. Germline V gene data show CDR1 as MNHNS and CDR2 as SASEGT. V lost 5 bases to trimming and J lost 1 base; unmatched junction nucleotides: 4. CDR3 length: 15 amino acids. DNA for the CDR3: TGTGCCAGCAGTAAGGACAGGGAATCCTACAATGAGCAGTTCTTC. It yields the protein CASSKDRESYNEQFF.

In this sample, this clone turned up once. The rearrangement joins TRBV28 to TRBJ2-7, with 9 bases lining up with TRBD2. After removal of 5 bases from V and 1 base from J, the junction contained 9 bases not matched to a gene. Germline CDR1 is MDHEN and CDR2 is SYDVKM. The CDR3 is 16 amino acids. The CDR3 here is CASSTQTSGASYEQYF. CDR3 DNA sequence: TGTGCCAGCAGTACCCAGACTAGCGGCGCTTCCTACGAGCAGTACTTC.

As for this clone: The junction departs from germline at one end; a sequencing error may be responsible. This CDR3 is CASSLEAGGGTDTQYF. The CDR3 DNA is TGTGCTAGCAGCTTAGAAGCGGGGGGAGGCACAGATACGCAGTATTTT. The chain uses TRBV7-7 and TRBJ2-3, with 9 bases fitting TRBD2. Germline values: CDR1 SSHAT, CDR2 FNYEAQ (reference sequence). CDR3 length equals 16 residues.

The rearrangement joins TRBV6-5 to TRBJ2-2; the D gene is possibly TRBD2 (6 bases). The V end was cut by 6 bases, the J end by 6 bases, with 17 bases between. The CDR3 is 15 residues long. Per germline, CDR1 MNHEY and CDR2 SVGAGI. The CDR3: CASRPGTRMSGELFF. CDR3 coding DNA: TGTGCCAGCAGACCCGGGACTCGTATGTCCGGGGAGCTGTTTTTT.

The chain carries TRBV27 and TRBJ1-5; unclear D gene. CDR1 is MNHEY and CDR2 is SMNVEV in the germline V gene (reference sequence). CDR3 size: 15 residues. Trimming took off 6 bases at V and 2 bases at J, with 14 bases between the two ends. CDR3 in amino acids: CASSWTGGGNQPQHF. The DNA of the CDR3 is TGTGCCAGCAGCTGGACCGGTGGGGGCAATCAGCCCCAGCATTTT.

The chain is built from TRBV3-1 (or the pseudogene TRBV3-2) and TRBJ2-5, with 14 bases matching TRBD2. The germline CDR1 and CDR2 sequences are LGHDT and YNNKEL (reference sequence). Losses at the gene ends were 2 bases for V and 2 bases for J; bases not matched to a gene: 4. CDR3 length equals 17 residues. The CDR3 is CASSQRTSGGNQETQYF. The CDR3 DNA reads TGTGCCAGCAGCCAACGGACTAGCGGGGGGAATCAAGAGACCCAGTACTTC.

This sequence joins TRBV5-1 and TRBJ2-7, with D possibly TRBD2 on 5 matching bases. The V end was cut by 2 bases, the J end by 1 base, with 10 bases between. In germline, CDR1 is SGHRS, CDR2 YFSETQ. CDR3 size: 14 residues. The CDR3 sequence is CASSFGPGSYEQYF. The CDR3 region has the DNA TGCGCCAGCAGCTTTGGTCCGGGATCCTACGAGCAGTACTTC.

V usage is TRBV4-1 and J usage is TRBJ1-6; 7 bases agree with TRBD1. V lost 1 base, J lost 10 bases, and 4 bases stayed unmatched. From germline, CDR1 is MGHRA and CDR2 YSYEKL. This CDR3 has 14 amino acids. Here the CDR3 DNA reads TGCGCCAGCAGCCAAGGAGGGGGCGGGTCACCCCTCCACTTT. Its translation is CASSQGGGGSPLHF.

V gene TRBV6-2 or TRBV6-3 combines with J gene TRBJ2-5; 8 bases agree with TRBD2. The V and J ends lost 2 bases and 1 base, in that order; junction bases with no gene match: 3. The CDR3 runs 15 residues. Germline V gives CDR1 MNHEY, CDR2 SVGEGT. CDR3 residues: CASSYAGGFQETQYF. CDR3 DNA: TGTGCCAGCAGTTACGCGGGGGGTTTCCAAGAGACCCAGTACTTC.

The CDR3 region is CASSRRVQETQYF. DNA for the CDR3: TGTGCCAGCAGCCGTCGCGTCCAAGAGACCCAGTACTTC. The rearrangement joins TRBV7-9 to TRBJ2-5, with D unresolved. Trimming left V 5 bases short and J 1 base short, with 8 bases between. Germline V gene sequence: CDR1 SEHNR, CDR2 FQNEAQ (reference sequence). The CDR3 consists of 13 residues.

The gene calls are TRBV3-1 (or the pseudogene TRBV3-2) and TRBJ2-6; TRBD2 is a possible D gene (6 bases). The CDR3 consists of 16 residues. V lost 0 bases, J lost 2 bases, and 8 bases lay in between. Germline CDR1 is LGHDT and CDR2 is YNNKEL (reference sequence). Written as DNA, the CDR3 is TGTGCCAGCAGCCAAGATGGAGGGGCTGGGGCCAACGTCCTGACTTTC. This translates into CASSQDGGAGANVLTF.